This TCR beta chain was recorded in a study of cytomegalovirus exposure and HLA in healthy donors. This CDR3 is built from 19 residues. In germline, CDR1 is SNHLY, CDR2 FYNNEI. Trimming took 8 bases from V and 0 from J; bases not matched to a gene: 16. To note about this clone: Its target is not known.

Study-wide findings and caveats: In a later analysis, TCR beta V- and J-gene trimming was associated with a missense DCLRE1C variant. A few V segments could not be told apart, such as TRBV6-2 and TRBV6-3, and were left out.

Both 60 Vbeta primers and 13 Jbeta primers went into the PCR. Sequencing used immunoSEQ multiplex PCR; TCRdb keeps in-frame clones, though not all of them. The sample shows some 190,000 clones, more than 75% of them seen only once. The specimen was PBMCs. The sequence was collected from a woman aged 25 to 39 in good health and CMV-seropositive. V is TRBV2 and J is TRBJ1-5, with TRBD1 matching over 10 bases. CDR3 DNA sequence: TGTGCCAGCCGTCGGGTTGCGGGACAGGGGTCTGATAGCAATCAGCCCCAGCATTTT. Protein sequence: CASRRVAGQGSDSNQPQHF.